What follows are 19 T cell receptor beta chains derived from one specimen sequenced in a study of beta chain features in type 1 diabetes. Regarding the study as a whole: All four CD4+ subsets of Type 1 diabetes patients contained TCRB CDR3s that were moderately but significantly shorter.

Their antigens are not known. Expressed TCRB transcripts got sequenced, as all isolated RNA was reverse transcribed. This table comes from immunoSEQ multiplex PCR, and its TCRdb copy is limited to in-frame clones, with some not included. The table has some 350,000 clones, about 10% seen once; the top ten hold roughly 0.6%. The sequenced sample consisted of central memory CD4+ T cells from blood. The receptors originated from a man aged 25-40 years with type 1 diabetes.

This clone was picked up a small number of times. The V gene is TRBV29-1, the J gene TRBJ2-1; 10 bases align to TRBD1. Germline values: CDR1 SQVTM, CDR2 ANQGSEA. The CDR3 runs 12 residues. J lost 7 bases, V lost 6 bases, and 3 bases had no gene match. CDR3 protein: CSVDRGRNEQFF. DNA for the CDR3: TGCAGCGTGGACAGGGGGAGGAATGAGCAGTTCTTC.

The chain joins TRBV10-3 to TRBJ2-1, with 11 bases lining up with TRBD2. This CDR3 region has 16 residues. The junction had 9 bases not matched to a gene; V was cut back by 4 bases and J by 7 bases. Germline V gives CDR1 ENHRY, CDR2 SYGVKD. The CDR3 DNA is TGTGCCATCAGTGGGGTAGCGGGAGGGCACGGGAATGAGCAGTTCTTC. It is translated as CAISGVAGGHGNEQFF.

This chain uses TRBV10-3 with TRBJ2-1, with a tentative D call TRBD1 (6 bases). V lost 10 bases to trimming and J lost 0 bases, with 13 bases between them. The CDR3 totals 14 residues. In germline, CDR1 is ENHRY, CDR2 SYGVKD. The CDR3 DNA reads TGTGCCACCCACAGGGCTACCTCCTACAATGAGCAGTTCTTC. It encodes CATHRATSYNEQFF.

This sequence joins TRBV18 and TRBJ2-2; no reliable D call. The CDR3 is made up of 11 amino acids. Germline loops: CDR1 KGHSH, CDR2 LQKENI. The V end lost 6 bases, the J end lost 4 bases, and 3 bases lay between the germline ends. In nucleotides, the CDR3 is TGTGCCAGCTCTGTCACCGGGGAGCTGTTTTTT. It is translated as CASSVTGELFF. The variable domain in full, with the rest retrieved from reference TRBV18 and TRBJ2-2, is NAGVMQNPRHLVRRRGQEARLRCSPMKGHSHVYWYRQLPEEGLKFMVYLQKENIIDESGMPKERFSAEFPKEGPSILRIQQVVRGDSAAYFCASSVTGELFFGEGSRLTVL.

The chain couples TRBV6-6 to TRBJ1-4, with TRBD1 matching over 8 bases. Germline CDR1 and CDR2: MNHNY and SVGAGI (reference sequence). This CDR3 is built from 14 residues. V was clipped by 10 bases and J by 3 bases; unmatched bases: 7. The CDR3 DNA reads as TGTGCCACAAAACCGGGACAGGCTAATGAAAAACTGTTTTTT. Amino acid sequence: CATKPGQANEKLFF.

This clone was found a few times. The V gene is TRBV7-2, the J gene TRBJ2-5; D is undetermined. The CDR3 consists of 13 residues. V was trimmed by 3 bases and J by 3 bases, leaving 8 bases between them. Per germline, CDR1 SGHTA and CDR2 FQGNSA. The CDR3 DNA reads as TGTGCCAGCAGCTTTGGCGAAAAAGAGACCCAGTACTTC. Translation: CASSFGEKETQYF. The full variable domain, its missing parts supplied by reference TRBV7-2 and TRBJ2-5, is GAGVSQSPSNKVTEKGKDVELRCDPISGHTALYWYRQSLGQGLEFLIYFQGNSAPDKSGLPSDRFSAERTGGSVSTLTIQRTQQEDSAVYLCASSFGEKETQYFGPGTRLLVL.

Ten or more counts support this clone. The DNA for the CDR3 is TGTGCCAGCAGCCCCCAGGGGGACAGGGTGGGGAACACTGAAGCTTTCTTT. This codes for CASSPQGDRVGNTEAFF. V usage is TRBV21-1 and J usage is TRBJ1-1; the table names TRBD1, a call not compared with the DNA. TRBV21-1 is tagged as a pseudogene. This CDR3 has 17 residues.

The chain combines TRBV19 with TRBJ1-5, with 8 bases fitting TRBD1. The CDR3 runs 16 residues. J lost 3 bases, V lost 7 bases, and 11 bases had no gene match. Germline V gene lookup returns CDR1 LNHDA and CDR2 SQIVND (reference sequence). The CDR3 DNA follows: TGTGCCAGTAACCCCCTTCAGGGGGCTTTCAATCAGCCCCAGCATTTT. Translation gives CASNPLQGAFNQPQHF. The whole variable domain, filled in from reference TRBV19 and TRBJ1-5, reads DGGITQSPKYLFRKEGQNVTLSCEQNLNHDAMYWYRQDPGQGLRLIYYSQIVNDFQKGDIAEGYSVSREKKESFPLTVTSAQKNPTAFYLCASNPLQGAFNQPQHFGDGTRLSIL.

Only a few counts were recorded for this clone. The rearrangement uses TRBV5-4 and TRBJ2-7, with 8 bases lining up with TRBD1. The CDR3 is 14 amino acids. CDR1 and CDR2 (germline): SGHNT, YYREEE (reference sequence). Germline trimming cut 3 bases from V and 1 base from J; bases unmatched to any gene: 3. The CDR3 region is CASSSTGGSYEQYF. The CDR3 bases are TGTGCCAGCAGCTCCACAGGGGGTTCCTACGAGCAGTACTTC.

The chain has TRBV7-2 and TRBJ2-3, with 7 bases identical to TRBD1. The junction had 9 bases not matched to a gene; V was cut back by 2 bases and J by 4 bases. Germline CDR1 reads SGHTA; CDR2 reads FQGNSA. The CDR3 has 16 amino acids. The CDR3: CASSLMGQTSADTQYF. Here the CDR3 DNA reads TGTGCCAGCAGCTTAATGGGACAGACAAGCGCAGATACGCAGTATTTT. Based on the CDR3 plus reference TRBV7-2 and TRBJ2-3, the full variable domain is GAGVSQSPSNKVTEKGKDVELRCDPISGHTALYWYRQSLGQGLEFLIYFQGNSAPDKSGLPSDRFSAERTGGSVSTLTIQRTQQEDSAVYLCASSLMGQTSADTQYFGPGTRLTVL.

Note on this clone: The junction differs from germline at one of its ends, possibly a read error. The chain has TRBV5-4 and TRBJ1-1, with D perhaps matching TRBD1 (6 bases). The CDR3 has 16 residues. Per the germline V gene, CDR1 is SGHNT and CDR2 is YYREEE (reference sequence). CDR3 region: CASSQARTVLNTEAFF. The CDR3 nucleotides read TGCGCCAGCAGCCAAGCTCGGACAGTACTGAACACTGAAGCTTTCTTT.

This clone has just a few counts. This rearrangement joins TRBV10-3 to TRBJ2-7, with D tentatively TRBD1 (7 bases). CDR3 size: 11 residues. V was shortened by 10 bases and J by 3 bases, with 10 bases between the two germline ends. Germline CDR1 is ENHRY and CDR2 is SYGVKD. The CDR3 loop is CATQGGYEQYF. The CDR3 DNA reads TGTGCCACCCAGGGGGGCTACGAGCAGTACTTC.

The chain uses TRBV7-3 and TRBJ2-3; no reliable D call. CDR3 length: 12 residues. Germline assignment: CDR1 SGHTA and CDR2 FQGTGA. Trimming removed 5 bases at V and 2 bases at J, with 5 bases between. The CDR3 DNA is TGTGCCAGCAGCACCTCCACAGATACGCAGTATTTT. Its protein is CASSTSTDTQYF.

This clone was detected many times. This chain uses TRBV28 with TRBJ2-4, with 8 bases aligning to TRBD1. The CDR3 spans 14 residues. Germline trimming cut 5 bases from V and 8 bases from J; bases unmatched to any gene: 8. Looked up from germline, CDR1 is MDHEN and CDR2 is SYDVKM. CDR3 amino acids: CASSRAGTGDIQYF. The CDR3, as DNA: TGTGCCAGCAGTCGTGCCGGGACAGGAGACATTCAGTACTTC.

For the CDR3, the DNA is TGTGCCAGCATCCCACAGGGTGTGGGCTACAATGAGCAGTTCTTC. It codes for CASIPQGVGYNEQFF. The chain links TRBV6-5 to TRBJ2-1; tentative D call: TRBD1 (6 bases). V was trimmed by 7 bases and J by 3 bases, leaving 16 bases between them. This CDR3 spans 15 amino acids. Germline CDR1 MNHEY, CDR2 SVGAGI.

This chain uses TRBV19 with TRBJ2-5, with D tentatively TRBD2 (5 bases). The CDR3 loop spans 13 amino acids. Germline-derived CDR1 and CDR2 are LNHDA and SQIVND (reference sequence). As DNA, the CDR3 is TGTGCGACTGCTACTCAACTAGAAGAGACCCAGTACTTC. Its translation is CATATQLEETQYF.

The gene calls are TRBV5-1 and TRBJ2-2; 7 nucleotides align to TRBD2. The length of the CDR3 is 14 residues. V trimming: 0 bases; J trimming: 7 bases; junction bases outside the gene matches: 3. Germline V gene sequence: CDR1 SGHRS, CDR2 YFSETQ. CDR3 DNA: TGCGCCAGCAGCTTGGGGCGGGAGCACGGGGAGCTGTTTTTT. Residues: CASSLGREHGELFF.

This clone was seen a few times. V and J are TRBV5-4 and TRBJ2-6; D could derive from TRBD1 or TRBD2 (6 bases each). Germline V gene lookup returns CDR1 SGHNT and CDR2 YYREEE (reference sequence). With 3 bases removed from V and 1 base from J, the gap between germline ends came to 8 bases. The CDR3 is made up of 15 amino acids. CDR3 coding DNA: TGTGCCAGCAGCTCGGGGGCGTCTGGGGCCAACGTCCTGACTTTC. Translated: CASSSGASGANVLTF.

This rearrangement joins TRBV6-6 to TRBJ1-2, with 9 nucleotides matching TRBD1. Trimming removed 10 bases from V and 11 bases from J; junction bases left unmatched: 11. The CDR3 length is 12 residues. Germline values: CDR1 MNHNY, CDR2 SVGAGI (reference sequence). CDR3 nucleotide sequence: TGTGCCAACAAGGCCGGCGGACAGGGGTACACCTTC. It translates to CANKAGGQGYTF.